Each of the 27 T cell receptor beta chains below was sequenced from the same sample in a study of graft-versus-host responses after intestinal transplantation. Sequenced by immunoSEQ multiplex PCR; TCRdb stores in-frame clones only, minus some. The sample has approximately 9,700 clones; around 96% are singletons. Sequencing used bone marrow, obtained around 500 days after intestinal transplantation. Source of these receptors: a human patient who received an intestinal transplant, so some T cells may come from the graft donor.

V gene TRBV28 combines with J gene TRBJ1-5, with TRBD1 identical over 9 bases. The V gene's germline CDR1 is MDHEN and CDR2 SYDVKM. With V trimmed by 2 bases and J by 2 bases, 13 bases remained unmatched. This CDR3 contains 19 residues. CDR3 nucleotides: TGTGCCAGCAGTTTACGTCTGGGACAGGGAAGGTTCGGCAATCAGCCCCAGCATTTT. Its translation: CASSLRLGQGRFGNQPQHF.

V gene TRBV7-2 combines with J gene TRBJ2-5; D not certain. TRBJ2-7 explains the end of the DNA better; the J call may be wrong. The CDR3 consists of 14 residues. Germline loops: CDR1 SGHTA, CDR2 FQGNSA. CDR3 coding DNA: TGTGCCAGCAGCTTAGGCCCTGCCAGCTACGAGCAGTACTTC. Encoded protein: CASSLGPASYEQYF.

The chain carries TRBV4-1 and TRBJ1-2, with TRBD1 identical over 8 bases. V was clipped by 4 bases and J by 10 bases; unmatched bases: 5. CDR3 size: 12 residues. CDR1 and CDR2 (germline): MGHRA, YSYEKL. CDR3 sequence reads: CASSPDRGDYTF. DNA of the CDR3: TGCGCCAGCAGCCCCGACAGGGGAGACTACACCTTC.

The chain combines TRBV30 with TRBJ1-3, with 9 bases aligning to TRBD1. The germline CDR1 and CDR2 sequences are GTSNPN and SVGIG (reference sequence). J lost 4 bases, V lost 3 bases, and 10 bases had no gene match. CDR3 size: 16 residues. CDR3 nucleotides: TGTGCCTGGAGCGCAATCGGGGACAGGGTAGGAAACACCATATATTTT. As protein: CAWSAIGDRVGNTIYF.

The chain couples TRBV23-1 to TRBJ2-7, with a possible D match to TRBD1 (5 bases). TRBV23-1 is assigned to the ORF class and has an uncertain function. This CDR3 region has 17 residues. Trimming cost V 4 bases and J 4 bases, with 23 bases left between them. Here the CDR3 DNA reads TGCGCCAGCAGTCGGGATCGGGTCGCCGAAGGGGCTTACGAGCAGTACTTC. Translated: CASSRDRVAEGAYEQYF.

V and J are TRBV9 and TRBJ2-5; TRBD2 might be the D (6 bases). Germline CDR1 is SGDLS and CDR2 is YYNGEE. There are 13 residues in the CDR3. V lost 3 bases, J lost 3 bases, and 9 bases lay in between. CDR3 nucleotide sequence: TGTGCCAGCAGCGGGGGGGAGAAAGAGACCCAGTACTTC. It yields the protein CASSGGEKETQYF.

The CDR3 loop is CAWTLTGTGFYEQYF. CDR3 DNA: TGTGCCTGGACCCTAACCGGGACAGGGTTTTACGAGCAGTACTTC. This chain connects TRBV30 to TRBJ2-5, with 9 bases identical to TRBD1. TRBJ2-7 matches the DNA end more closely, so the J call is doubtful. CDR3 length equals 15 residues. The germline V gene encodes CDR1 GTSNPN and CDR2 SVGIG (reference sequence).

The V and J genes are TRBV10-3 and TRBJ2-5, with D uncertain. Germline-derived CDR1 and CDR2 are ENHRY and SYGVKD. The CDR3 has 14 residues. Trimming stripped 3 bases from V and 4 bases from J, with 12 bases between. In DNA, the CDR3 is TGTGCCATCAGTGACTCAATGGTCAGAGAGACCCAGTACTTC. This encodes CAISDSMVRETQYF.

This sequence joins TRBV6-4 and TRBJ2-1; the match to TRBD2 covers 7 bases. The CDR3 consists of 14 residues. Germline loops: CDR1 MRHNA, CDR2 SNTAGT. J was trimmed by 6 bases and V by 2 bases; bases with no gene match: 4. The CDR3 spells CASSDGLGGNEQFF. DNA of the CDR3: TGTGCCAGCAGTGACGGACTAGGTGGCAATGAGCAGTTCTTC.

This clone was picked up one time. CDR3 nucleotide sequence: TGCGCCAGCAGCTGGGGACAGGGCGCAAACACCATATATTTT. It yields the protein CASSWGQGANTIYF. The rearrangement links TRBV5-1 to TRBJ1-3; 9 nucleotides match TRBD1. V was pared by 3 bases and J by 6 bases, with 4 bases of the junction left unmatched. CDR1 and CDR2 (germline): SGHRS, YFSETQ. The CDR3 runs 14 residues.

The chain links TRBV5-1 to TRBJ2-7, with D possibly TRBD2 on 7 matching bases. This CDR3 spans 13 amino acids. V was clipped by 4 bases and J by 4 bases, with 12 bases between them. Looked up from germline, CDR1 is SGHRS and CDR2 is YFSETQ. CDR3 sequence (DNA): TGCGCCAGCAGCGGGGGGGCAGTATACGAGCAGTACTTC. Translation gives CASSGGAVYEQYF. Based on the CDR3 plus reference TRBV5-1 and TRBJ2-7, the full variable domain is KAGVTQTPRYLIKTRGQQVTLSCSPISGHRSVSWYQQTPGQGLQFLFEYFSETQRNKGNFPGRFSGRQFSNSRSEMNVSTLELGDSALYLCASSGGAVYEQYFGPGTRLTVT.

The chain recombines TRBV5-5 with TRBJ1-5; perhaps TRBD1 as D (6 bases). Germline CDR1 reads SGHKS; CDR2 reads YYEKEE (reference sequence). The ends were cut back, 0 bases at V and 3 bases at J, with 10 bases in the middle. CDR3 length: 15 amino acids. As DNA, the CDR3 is TGTGCCAGCAGCTTGGGAGGGGGAGTCAATCAGCCCCAGCATTTT. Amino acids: CASSLGGGVNQPQHF.

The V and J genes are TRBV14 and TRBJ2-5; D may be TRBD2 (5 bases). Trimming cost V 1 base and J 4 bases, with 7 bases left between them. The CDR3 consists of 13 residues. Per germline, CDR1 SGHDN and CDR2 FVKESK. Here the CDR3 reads CASSQGRVETQYF. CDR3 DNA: TGTGCCAGCAGCCAAGGGCGGGTAGAGACCCAGTACTTC.

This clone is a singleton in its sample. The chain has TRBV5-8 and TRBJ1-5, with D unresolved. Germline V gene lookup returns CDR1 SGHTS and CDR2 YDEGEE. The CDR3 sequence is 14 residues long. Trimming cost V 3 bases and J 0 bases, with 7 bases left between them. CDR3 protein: CASSSLYSNQPQHF. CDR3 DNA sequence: TGTGCCAGCAGCTCCCTATATAGCAATCAGCCCCAGCATTTT.

The CDR3 bases are TGTGCCAGCAGCTTAAGGGCTAGCGGGACGGGAGATACGCAGTATTTT. This sequence encodes CASSLRASGTGDTQYF. The chain uses TRBV7-9 and TRBJ2-3; TRBD2 matches at 9 bases. The CDR3 extends over 16 amino acids. From germline, CDR1 is SEHNR and CDR2 FQNEAQ (reference sequence). The V segment lost 2 bases and the J segment 5 bases; nucleotides outside the gene matches: 8.

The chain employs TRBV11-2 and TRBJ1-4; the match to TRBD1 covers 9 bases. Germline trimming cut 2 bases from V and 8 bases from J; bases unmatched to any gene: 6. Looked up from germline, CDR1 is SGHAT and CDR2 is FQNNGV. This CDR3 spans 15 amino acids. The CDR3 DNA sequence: TGTGCCAGCAGCTTATGGGGACAGGGTGTGGAAAAACTGTTTTTT. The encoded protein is CASSLWGQGVEKLFF.

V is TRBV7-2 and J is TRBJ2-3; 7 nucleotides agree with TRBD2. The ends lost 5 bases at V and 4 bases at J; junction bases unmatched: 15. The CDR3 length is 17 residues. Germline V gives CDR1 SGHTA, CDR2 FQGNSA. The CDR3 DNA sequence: TGTGCCAGCAGCCCCAAGACTAGCCCGGGGTCCGCAGATACGCAGTATTTT. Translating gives CASSPKTSPGSADTQYF.

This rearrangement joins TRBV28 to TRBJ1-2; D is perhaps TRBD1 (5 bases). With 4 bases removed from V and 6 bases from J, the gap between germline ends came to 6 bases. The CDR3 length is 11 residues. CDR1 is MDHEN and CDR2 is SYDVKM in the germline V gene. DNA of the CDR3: TGTGCCAGCAGTTGGGGGAATGGCTACACCTTC. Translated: CASSWGNGYTF.

CDR3 bases: TGCGCCAGCAGCCAGGGATCCGGAACGGGAGGGCCTTACTACGAGCAGTACTTC. This encodes CASSQGSGTGGPYYEQYF. The chain couples TRBV4-1 to TRBJ2-7, with 8 nucleotides matching TRBD2. V trimming: 3 bases; J trimming: 3 bases; junction bases outside the gene matches: 16. The germline CDR1 and CDR2 sequences are MGHRA and YSYEKL. This CDR3 is 18 amino acids long.

The CDR3 coding sequence is TGTGCCAGCAGCTTCCGGACTAGCGGGAGTGCAGATACGCAGTATTTT. It is translated as CASSFRTSGSADTQYF. The chain is built from TRBV13 and TRBJ2-3; 13 bases map to TRBD2. Trimming cost V 3 bases and J 4 bases; bases outside gene matches: 4. The CDR3 sequence is 16 residues long. The germline V gene encodes CDR1 PRHDT and CDR2 FYEKMQ (reference sequence).

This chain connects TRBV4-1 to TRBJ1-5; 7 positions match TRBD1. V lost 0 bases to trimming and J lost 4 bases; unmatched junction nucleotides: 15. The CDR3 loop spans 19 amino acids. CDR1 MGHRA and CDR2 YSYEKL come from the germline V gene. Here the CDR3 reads CASSQDPPNYRGFNQPQHF. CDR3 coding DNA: TGCGCCAGCAGCCAAGATCCCCCGAACTACAGGGGATTTAATCAGCCCCAGCATTTT.

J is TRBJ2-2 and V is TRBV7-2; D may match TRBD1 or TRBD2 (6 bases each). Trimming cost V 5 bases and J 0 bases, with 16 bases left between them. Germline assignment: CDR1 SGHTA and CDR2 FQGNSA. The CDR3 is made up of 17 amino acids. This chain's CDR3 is CASSRRGAVSNTGELFF. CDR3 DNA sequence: TGTGCCAGCAGCAGGAGGGGGGCCGTCTCGAACACCGGGGAGCTGTTTTTT.

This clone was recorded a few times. The DNA of the CDR3 is TGTGCCAGCAGACTAGCCGCGAGCTCCTACAATGAGCAGTTCTTC. This sequence encodes CASRLAASSYNEQFF. The rearrangement links TRBV27 to TRBJ2-1, with D maybe TRBD2 (6 bases). Germline V CDR1 and CDR2: MNHEY, SMNVEV (reference sequence). The CDR3 loop spans 15 amino acids. V shed 6 bases and J shed 0 bases, with 12 bases lying between them.

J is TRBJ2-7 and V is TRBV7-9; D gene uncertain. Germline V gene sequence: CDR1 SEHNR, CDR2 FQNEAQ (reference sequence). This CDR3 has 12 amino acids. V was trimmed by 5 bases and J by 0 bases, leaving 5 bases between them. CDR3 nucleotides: TGTGCCAGCAGCCGAAACTCCTACGAGCAGTACTTC. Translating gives CASSRNSYEQYF.

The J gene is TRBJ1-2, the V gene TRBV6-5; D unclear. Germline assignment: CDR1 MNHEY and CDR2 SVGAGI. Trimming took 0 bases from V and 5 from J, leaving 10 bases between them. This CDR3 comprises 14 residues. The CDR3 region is CASSYSEAFYGYTF. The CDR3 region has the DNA TGTGCCAGCAGTTACTCGGAGGCATTTTATGGCTACACCTTC.

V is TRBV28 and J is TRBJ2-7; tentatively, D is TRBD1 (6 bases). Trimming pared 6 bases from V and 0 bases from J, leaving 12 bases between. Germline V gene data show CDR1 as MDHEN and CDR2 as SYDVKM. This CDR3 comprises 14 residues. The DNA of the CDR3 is TGTGCCAGCAGACCACTGGACAGCTCCTACGAGCAGTACTTC. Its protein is CASRPLDSSYEQYF.

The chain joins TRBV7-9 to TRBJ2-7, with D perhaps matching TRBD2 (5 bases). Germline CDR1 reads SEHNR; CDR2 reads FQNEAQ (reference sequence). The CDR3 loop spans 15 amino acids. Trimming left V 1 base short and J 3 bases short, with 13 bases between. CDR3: CASSLGRVNGYEQYF. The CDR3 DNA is TGTGCCAGCAGCTTAGGGCGGGTGAACGGCTACGAGCAGTACTTC.